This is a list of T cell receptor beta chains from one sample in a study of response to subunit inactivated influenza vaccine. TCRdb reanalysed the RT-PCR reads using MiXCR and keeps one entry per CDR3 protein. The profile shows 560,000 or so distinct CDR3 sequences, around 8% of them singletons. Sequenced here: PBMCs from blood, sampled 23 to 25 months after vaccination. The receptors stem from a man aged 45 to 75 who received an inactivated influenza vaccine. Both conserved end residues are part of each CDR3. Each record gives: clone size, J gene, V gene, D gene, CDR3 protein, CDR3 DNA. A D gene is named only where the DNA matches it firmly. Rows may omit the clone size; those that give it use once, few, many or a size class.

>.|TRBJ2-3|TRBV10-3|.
CAISVRGRADTQYF
TGTGCCATCAGTGTTCGCGGAAGGGCAGATACGCAGTATTTT
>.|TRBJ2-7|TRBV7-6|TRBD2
CASSPFSGAYEQYF
TGTGCCAGCAGCCCCTTCAGCGGGGCCTACGAGCAGTACTTC
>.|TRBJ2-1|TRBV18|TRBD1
CASSLDRRNEQFF
TGTGCCAGCTCGCTGGACAGGCGGAATGAGCAGTTCTTC
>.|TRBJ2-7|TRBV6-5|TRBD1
CASSYLAGTGYEQYF
TGTGCCAGCAGTTACTTGGCCGGGACAGGATACGAGCAGTACTTC
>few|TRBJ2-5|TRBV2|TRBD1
CASTKDRVETQYF
TGTGCCAGCACCAAGGACAGGGTGGAGACCCAGTACTTC
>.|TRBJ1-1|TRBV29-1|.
CSVSWGRVGSEAFF
TGCAGCGTCAGTTGGGGCAGGGTAGGATCTGAAGCTTTCTTT
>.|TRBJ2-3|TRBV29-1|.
CSVERGPDTQYF
TGCAGCGTTGAGAGGGGTCCAGATACGCAGTATTTT
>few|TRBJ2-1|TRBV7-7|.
CASSLGEGNEQFF
TGTGCCAGCAGCTTAGGTGAAGGCAATGAGCAGTTCTTC
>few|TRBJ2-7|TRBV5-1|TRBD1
CASSGGTGNGEQYF
TGCGCCAGCAGCGGAGGGACAGGGAATGGGGAGCAGTACTTC
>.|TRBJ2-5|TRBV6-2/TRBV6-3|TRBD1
CASSPQGWHQETQYF
TGTGCCAGCAGCCCACAGGGGTGGCACCAAGAGACCCAGTACTTC
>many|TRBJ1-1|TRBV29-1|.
CSVATAHSMNTEAFF
TGCAGCGTTGCTACAGCCCACAGCATGAACACTGAAGCTTTCTTT
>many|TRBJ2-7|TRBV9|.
CASSYRAMGYEQYF
TGTGCCAGCAGCTACCGGGCTATGGGATACGAGCAGTACTTC
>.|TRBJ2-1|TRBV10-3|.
CAISVSGDSSYNEQFF
TGTGCCATCAGTGTTTCGGGTGACAGCTCCTACAATGAGCAGTTCTTC
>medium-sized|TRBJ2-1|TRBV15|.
CATSGLADYNEQFF
TGTGCCACCAGCGGGCTAGCAGATTACAATGAGCAGTTCTTC
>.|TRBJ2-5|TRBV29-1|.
CSVEFRETQYF
TGCAGCGTTGAGTTCAGGGAGACCCAGTACTTC
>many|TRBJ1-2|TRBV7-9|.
CASSGWWAGGYTF
TGTGCCAGCAGCGGATGGTGGGCGGGGGGCTACACCTTC
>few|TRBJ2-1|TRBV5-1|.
CASSLASVIGEQFF
TGCGCCAGCAGCTTGGCCAGTGTCATCGGTGAGCAGTTCTTC
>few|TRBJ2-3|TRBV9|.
CASSETSWDTQYF
TGTGCCAGCAGCGAAACTAGCTGGGATACGCAGTATTTT
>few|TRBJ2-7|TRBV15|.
CATSRDPTDPYEQYF
TGTGCCACCAGCAGAGATCCAACAGACCCTTACGAGCAGTACTTC
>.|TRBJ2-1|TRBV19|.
CASRPTFRQRKNEQFF
TGTGCCAGTAGACCCACCTTCCGACAGAGGAAGAATGAGCAGTTCTTC
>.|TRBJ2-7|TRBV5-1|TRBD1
CASSYDRGRYEQYF
TGCGCCAGCAGCTACGACAGGGGACGCTACGAGCAGTACTTC
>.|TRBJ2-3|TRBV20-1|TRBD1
CSASGQGSTDTQYF
TGCAGTGCGTCCGGACAGGGTAGCACAGATACGCAGTATTTT
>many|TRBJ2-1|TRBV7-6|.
CASSLGRGYEQFF
TGTGCCAGCAGCTTAGGCAGGGGCTATGAGCAGTTCTTC
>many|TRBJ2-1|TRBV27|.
CASRLSAALRSYNEQFF
TGTGCCAGCAGACTTTCGGCGGCGCTGAGGTCCTACAATGAGCAGTTCTTC
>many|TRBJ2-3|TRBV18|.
CASSPPLPGLITDTQYF
TGTGCCAGCTCACCACCGCTACCGGGACTCATCACAGATACGCAGTATTTT
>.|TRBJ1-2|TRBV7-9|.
CASSLEVDSKYGYTF
TGTGCCAGCAGCCTGGAGGTGGATTCGAAGTATGGCTACACCTTC
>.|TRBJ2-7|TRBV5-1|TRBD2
CASSSGGSNEQYF
TGCGCCAGCAGTTCAGGCGGGAGCAACGAGCAGTACTTC
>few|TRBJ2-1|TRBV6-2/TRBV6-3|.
CASRASFDNEQFF
TGTGCCAGCCGGGCTAGCTTCGACAATGAGCAGTTCTTC
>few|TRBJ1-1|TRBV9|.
CASSLEGFMNTEAFF
TGTGCCAGCAGCCTGGAAGGGTTTATGAACACTGAAGCTTTCTTT
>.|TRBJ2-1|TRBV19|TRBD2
CASRPGLAGGYNEQFF
TGTGCCAGTAGACCTGGACTAGCGGGGGGGTACAATGAGCAGTTCTTC
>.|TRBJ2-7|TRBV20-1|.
CSAREPGLMGGEQYF
TGCAGTGCTAGAGAGCCAGGGTTGATGGGGGGCGAGCAGTACTTC
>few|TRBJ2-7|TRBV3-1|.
CASSQGTSSYEQYF
TGTGCCAGCAGCCAAGGCACTAGCTCCTACGAGCAGTACTTC
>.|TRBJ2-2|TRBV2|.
CASSALRAPNTGELFF
TGTGCCAGCAGTGCCTTGAGGGCCCCAAACACCGGGGAGCTGTTTTTT
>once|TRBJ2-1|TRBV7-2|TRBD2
CASSPAGVGYNEQFF
TGTGCCAGCAGCCCAGCGGGAGTGGGCTACAATGAGCAGTTCTTC
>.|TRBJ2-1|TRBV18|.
CASSPLTRSSYNEQFF
TGTGCCAGCTCACCTCTCACTAGGAGCTCCTACAATGAGCAGTTCTTC
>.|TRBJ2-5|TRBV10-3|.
CAISDRQQETQYF
TGTGCCATCAGTGATCGGCAGCAAGAGACCCAGTACTTC
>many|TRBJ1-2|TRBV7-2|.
CASASRVLTSNGYTF
TGTGCCAGCGCTTCCCGGGTCTTAACCTCAAATGGCTACACCTTC
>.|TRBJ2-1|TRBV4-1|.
CASSQGGRKVFNEQFF
TGCGCCAGCAGCCAAGGAGGACGGAAAGTCTTTAATGAGCAGTTCTTC
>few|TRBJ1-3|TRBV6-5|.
CASSYLQFGNTIYF
TGTGCCAGCAGTTACTTGCAATTCGGAAACACCATATATTTT
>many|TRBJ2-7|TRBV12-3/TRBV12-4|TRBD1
CASSKGGTGDFEQYF
TGTGCCAGCAGTAAGGGAGGGACAGGGGACTTCGAGCAGTACTTC
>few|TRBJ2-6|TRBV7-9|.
CASSPELGGSGANVLTF
TGTGCCAGCAGCCCGGAACTAGGAGGTTCTGGGGCCAACGTCCTGACTTTC
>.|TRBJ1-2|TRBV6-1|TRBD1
CASRAPDRGDYGYTF
TGTGCCAGCAGGGCCCCGGACAGGGGGGACTATGGCTACACCTTC